This T cell receptor beta chain was identified in a study of blood T cells in healthy people across ages. Study conclusions and caveats: Fewer expanded clones and more diversity marked long-lived versus aged donors.

Trimming left V 0 bases short and J 4 bases short, with 13 bases between. The CDR3 has 15 residues. The germline V gene has CDR1 SGHRS and CDR2 YFSETQ. This clonotype was counted only a few times. Its antigen is unknown. PCR was performed a second time for roughly 6 to 12 cycles using a sample-barcoded 5' primer and a J-beta primer mix. TCRdb re-called the 5' RACE reads with MiXCR, one entry per CDR3 protein. The sample comprises about 640,000 distinct CDR3 sequences, 58% of which are singletons, and 30% to 40% rests with the top ten. The chain uses TRBV5-1 and TRBJ1-1, with D possibly TRBD1 on 6 matching bases. The receptor was derived from a man between 60 and 75 years old in good health. Sequenced: blood. Here the CDR3 DNA reads TGCGCCAGCAGCTTGGCCCTACAGGGTAGCACTGAAGCTTTCTTT. Amino acid sequence: CASSLALQGSTEAFF.